What follows is one T cell receptor (beta chain) and its context. As yet, its antigen is unknown. A roughly 11-day culture period preceded the isolation of CD4+ T cells. Participants were given two doses of BNT162b2 or mRNA-1273 vaccine. Neither prior SARS-CoV-2 infection nor positive nucleocapsid antibodies were present in the vaccine recipients. The data were obtained in a study of vaccination effects on CD4 cells after COVID-19. Turning to the study itself: The post-vaccine samples were taken, at the median, 72 days after the second dose. The researchers cultured some 2 million PBMC per well with 8.5 to 10 IU/ml IL-2 and roughly 10 ug/ml peptides.

Germline V gives CDR1 MGHRA, CDR2 YSYEKL. V dropped 1 base and J dropped 4; count of bases not matched to a gene: 0. The CDR3 has 14 amino acids. This table comes from immunoSEQ multiplex PCR, and its TCRdb copy is limited to in-frame clones, with some not included. Seen here are about 73,000 clones, 73% observed once, and the top ten hold about 2%. Sample: CD4+ T cells from PBMCs cultured without peptide, taken after COVID-19 vaccination. J is TRBJ1-2 and V is TRBV4-1; 10 nucleotides align to TRBD1. This TCR came from a human donor who received a COVID-19 vaccine. DNA for the CDR3: TGCGCCAGCAGCCAAGGGACAGGGGGCTATGGCTACACCTTC. Translated: CASSQGTGGYGYTF.